This T cell receptor (beta chain) was profiled in a study of cytomegalovirus exposure and HLA in healthy donors. Trimming removed 1 base at V and 4 bases at J, with 11 bases between. Looked up from germline, CDR1 is SNHLY and CDR2 is FYNNEI. The length of the CDR3 is 14 residues. The data were produced by immunoSEQ multiplex PCR, yet TCRdb's version contains in-frame clones alone and is incomplete. The data hold approximately 160,000 clones, with just under 90% observed a single time. The receptor was isolated from a woman younger than 30 in good health and CMV-seropositive. Sequenced sample: PBMCs. The chain carries TRBV2 and TRBJ2-7; the D gene is possibly TRBD1 (6 bases). CDR3 nucleotide sequence: TGTGCCAGCAGTGAAGGGCAGGGGAGATACGAGCAGTACTTC. Amino acids: CASSEGQGRYEQYF. The full variable domain, in which reference TRBV2 and TRBJ2-7 provide the parts outside the CDR3, is EPEVTQTPSHQVTQMGQEVILRCVPISNHLYFYWYRQILGQKVEFLVSFYNNEISEKSEIFDDQFSVERPDGSNFTLKIRSTKLEDSAMYFCASSEGQGRYEQYFGPGTRLTVT.